This T cell receptor beta chain was retrieved from a study of OX40 agonist ivuxolimab in advanced cancers. Study at large: Patients received ivuxolimab, an intravenous treatment, every 2 weeks at 0.01 to 10 mg/kg.

CDR3 length equals 15 residues. The germline V gene encodes CDR1 MNHEY and CDR2 SVGAGI. Trimming cost V 2 bases and J 4 bases; bases outside gene matches: 4. The protocol was immunoSEQ multiplex PCR, while the TCRdb copy is restricted to in-frame clones and leaves out a portion. The sample has over 75,000 clones; around 90% are singletons. Study-wide results and limits: The work left the antigen specificity of expanded peripheral T cells undetermined.

Concerning this clone: The antigen remains undetermined.

This receptor was identified in an adult with an advanced solid tumor such as melanoma, head and neck, liver or kidney cancer. The starting material was CD4+ or CD8+ T cells sorted from blood, obtained in a trial of the OX40 agonist ivuxolimab. The J gene is TRBJ1-2, the V gene TRBV6-5, with TRBD1 matching over 10 bases. CDR3 coding DNA: TGTGCCAGCAGTTACGGGACAGGGGACACCTATGGCTACACCTTC. Protein sequence: CASSYGTGDTYGYTF.